The T cell receptor (beta chain) under discussion was sequenced for a study of CXCR3-negative and CXCR3-positive naive CD8 T cells. Worth noting for this clonotype: Antigen specificity is unknown.

The CDR3 sequence is 12 residues long. CDR1 and CDR2 (germline): DFQATT, SNEGSKA (reference sequence). Findings and limits, study-wide: Naive cells with CXCR3 showed TRB CDR3s that were more hydrophobic than those in CXCR3-negative naive cells.

With UMI labels, 5' RACE was used to prepare the TRB cDNA libraries. Reanalyzing the 5' RACE reads, TCRdb keeps one entry per CDR3 protein, without DNA. Its table records roughly 55,000 distinct CDR3 sequences. Definition of naive CD8+ T cells rested on a CD45RO-CCR7+CD27+CD95- profile. This clonotype was obtained from a human donor in good health. Some clones in this sample may be carry-over from other donors' samples. Sequenced material: naive CXCR3+ CD8+ T cells from blood. The subset: CD45RO-CCR7+CD27+CD95- naive CD8+ T cells expressing CXCR3 (TNR3+). The V call is TRBV20-1, the J call TRBJ2-7. The CDR3 is CSARGRTYEQYF.